The T cell receptor (beta chain) under discussion was sequenced for a study of response to subunit inactivated influenza vaccine. This clonotype was counted ten times or more. The CDR3 is 15 residues long. V dropped 6 bases and J dropped 3 bases, with 15 bases sitting between them. Germline CDR1 is MDHEN and CDR2 is SYDVKM. TCRdb fed the RT-PCR reads into MiXCR, producing one record per CDR3 protein. Here the sample spans 180,000 or so distinct CDR3 sequences, over 9.5% being singletons. These data also formed part of another study, on T cells expressing NK-cell markers. That paper notes: With UMIs, 5'RACE template switching was used to make TCR beta cDNA. Serological testing identified most of the eight sequenced donors as HCMV-seropositive and one as seronegative.

The TCR originated in a man aged 45 to 65 who received an inactivated influenza vaccine. The chain carries TRBV28 and TRBJ1-3; D gene uncertain. Source: CD8+ T cells sorted from PBMCs, taken roughly 13 days after vaccination. The CDR3: CASRREENLGNTIYF. The CDR3 region has the DNA TGTGCCAGCAGGAGGGAAGAGAATCTTGGAAACACCATATATTTT.